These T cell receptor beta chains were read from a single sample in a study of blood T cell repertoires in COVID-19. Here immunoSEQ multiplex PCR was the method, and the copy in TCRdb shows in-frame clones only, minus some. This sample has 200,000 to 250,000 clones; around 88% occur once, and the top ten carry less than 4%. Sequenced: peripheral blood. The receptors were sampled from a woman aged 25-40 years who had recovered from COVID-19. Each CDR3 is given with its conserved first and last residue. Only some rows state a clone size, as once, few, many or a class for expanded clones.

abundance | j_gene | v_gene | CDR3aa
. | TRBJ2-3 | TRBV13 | CASSTGLAGRKSDTQYF
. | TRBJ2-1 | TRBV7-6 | CASSLAPLTGGYEQFF
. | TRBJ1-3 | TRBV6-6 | CASAKTGAGNTIYF
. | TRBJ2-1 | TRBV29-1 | CSAGGDEQFF
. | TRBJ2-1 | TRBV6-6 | CASRSTGGAGYNEQFF
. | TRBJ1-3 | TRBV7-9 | CASTQGGLRDTIYF
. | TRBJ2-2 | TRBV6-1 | CASSEEQGAGELFF
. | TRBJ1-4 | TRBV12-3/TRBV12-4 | CASSLLRREKLFF
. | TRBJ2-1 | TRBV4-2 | CASSQDPGTGGKNEQFF
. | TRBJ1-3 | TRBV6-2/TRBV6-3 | CASSPTTGEVAGNTIYF
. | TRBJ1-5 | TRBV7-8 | CASSPVGGGSNQPQHF
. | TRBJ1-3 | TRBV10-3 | CAISDSGGNTIYF
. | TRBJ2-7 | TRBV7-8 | CASSSDSSYEQYF
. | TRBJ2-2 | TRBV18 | CASSPMVSGELFF
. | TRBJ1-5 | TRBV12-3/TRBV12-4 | CASSFGDNQPQHF
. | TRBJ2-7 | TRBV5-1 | CASSPGGQRPYEQYF
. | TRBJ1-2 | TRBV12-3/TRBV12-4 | CASSLGRGVGYTF
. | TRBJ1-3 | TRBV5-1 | CASSSGIGNTIYF
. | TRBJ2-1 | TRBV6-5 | CASTQQGAGYNEQFF
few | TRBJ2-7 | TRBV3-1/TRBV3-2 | CASSQVSGVQYF
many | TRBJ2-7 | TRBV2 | CASSETGRAYEQYF
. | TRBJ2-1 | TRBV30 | CAWGAGSYNEQFF
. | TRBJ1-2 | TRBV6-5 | CASRVRANYGYTF
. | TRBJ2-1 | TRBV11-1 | CASRRDQLAGDNEQFF
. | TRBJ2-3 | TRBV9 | CASSGQGRSTDTQYF